One and the same sample provided the 32 T cell receptor beta chains below, sequenced in a study of CD8 T cells in Susac syndrome. An amount of RNA that ranged from roughly 0.5 to 1 ug was reverse transcribed with random hexamers. In TCRdb, the immunoSEQ multiplex PCR reads were re-called with MiXCR into one record per CDR3 protein. The table lists about 210,000 distinct CDR3 sequences, 95% of them singletons, with 0.095% in the top ten. Material for sequencing was CD4+ T cells from PBMCs. These TCRs come from a human donor with multiple sclerosis.

The chain links TRBV20-1 to TRBJ2-3, with D possibly TRBD1 on 5 matching bases. The CDR3 totals 12 residues. Germline-derived CDR1 and CDR2 are DFQATT and SNEGSKA (reference sequence). The germline V and J ends were trimmed by 2 bases and 4 bases, with 7 bases remaining between them. The CDR3 loop is CSARQGADTQYF. CDR3 sequence (DNA): TGCAGTGCTAGACAAGGGGCAGATACGCAGTATTTT.

V usage is TRBV29-1 and J usage is TRBJ1-2, with 7 nucleotides matching TRBD1. V shed 7 bases, J shed 8 bases, and the junction held 4 bases outside the gene matches. From germline, CDR1 is SQVTM and CDR2 ANQGSEA. The CDR3 runs to 10 residues. CDR3 sequence: CSADRDGYTF. The CDR3 DNA sequence: TGCAGCGCAGACAGGGACGGCTACACCTTC.

The gene calls are TRBV2 and TRBJ2-3, with 7 bases lining up with TRBD1. Germline V lookup: CDR1 SNHLY, CDR2 FYNNEI. The CDR3 extends over 16 amino acids. Trimming at V came to 6 bases and at J to 0 bases, leaving 9 bases not matched to a gene. DNA of the CDR3: TGTGCCAGCAGCCTGTTTGGACAGGCAAGCACAGATACGCAGTATTTT. As protein: CASSLFGQASTDTQYF. The variable domain in full, with the rest retrieved from reference TRBV2 and TRBJ2-3, is EPEVTQTPSHQVTQMGQEVILRCVPISNHLYFYWYRQILGQKVEFLVSFYNNEISEKSEIFDDQFSVERPDGSNFTLKIRSTKLEDSAMYFCASSLFGQASTDTQYFGPGTRLTVL.

The rearrangement links TRBV5-6 to TRBJ2-5, with 9 bases lining up with TRBD1. This CDR3 is built from 16 residues. Looked up from germline, CDR1 is SGHDT and CDR2 is YYEEEE. V trimming: 3 bases; J trimming: 4 bases; junction bases outside the gene matches: 10. CDR3 in amino acids: CASSWDRANIVETQYF. The CDR3 DNA reads TGTGCCAGCAGCTGGGACAGGGCTAATATCGTAGAGACCCAGTACTTC. The full variable domain, completed using reference TRBV5-6 and TRBJ2-5, is DAGVTQSPTHLIKTRGQQVTLRCSPKSGHDTVSWYQQALGQGPQFIFQYYEEEERQRGNFPDRFSGHQFPNYSSELNVNALLLGDSALYLCASSWDRANIVETQYFGPGTRLLVL.

The gene calls are TRBV15 and TRBJ1-2; D gene uncertain. The CDR3 runs 11 residues. From germline, CDR1 is LNHNV and CDR2 YYDKDF (reference sequence). Trimming left V 7 bases short and J 4 bases short, with 7 bases between. In nucleotides, the CDR3 is TGTGCCACCACAGGAGGCTATGGCTACACCTTC. This sequence encodes CATTGGYGYTF.

The V gene is TRBV20-1, the J gene TRBJ1-1; D is possibly TRBD1 (5 bases). CDR3 length: 13 residues. Germline V CDR1 and CDR2: DFQATT, SNEGSKA (reference sequence). Trimming left V 6 bases short and J 2 bases short, with 13 bases between. The CDR3 reads CSAPGGGNTEAFF. Here the CDR3 DNA reads TGCAGTGCCCCCGGCGGGGGAAACACTGAAGCTTTCTTT.

The chain employs TRBV20-1 and TRBJ1-2; weak D call: TRBD1 (5 bases). Germline V lookup: CDR1 DFQATT, CDR2 SNEGSKA (reference sequence). V lost 1 base to trimming and J lost 3 bases, with 6 bases between them. The CDR3 contains 12 residues. The CDR3 DNA reads as TGCAGTGCTAGAGGGGGGGACTATGGCTACACCTTC. It specifies CSARGGDYGYTF.

This clonotype came up once. This chain uses TRBV28 with TRBJ2-2; D assignment may be TRBD1 or TRBD2 (5 bases each). V was shortened by 4 bases and J by 6 bases, with 9 bases between the two germline ends. CDR1 is MDHEN and CDR2 is SYDVKM in the germline V gene. The CDR3 has 13 residues. In nucleotides, the CDR3 is TGTGCCAGCAGTTCCGGGACCTCCGGGGAGCTGTTTTTT. Protein: CASSSGTSGELFF.

This chain links TRBV4-1 with TRBJ2-3, with D unclear. With 3 bases removed from V and 2 bases from J, the gap between germline ends came to 9 bases. The CDR3 length is 14 residues. Germline values: CDR1 MGHRA, CDR2 YSYEKL. CDR3 amino acids: CASSQVTVTDTQYF. The CDR3 DNA sequence: TGCGCCAGCAGCCAGGTCACGGTCACAGATACGCAGTATTTT.

As DNA, the CDR3 is TGTGCCAGCAGCGTAGCTCCTTTAGAGGAGCAGTTCTTC. This sequence encodes CASSVAPLEEQFF. The chain employs TRBV9 and TRBJ2-1; no clear D gene. Germline V gives CDR1 SGDLS, CDR2 YYNGEE. CDR3 size: 13 residues. The ends were cut back, 0 bases at V and 10 bases at J, with 11 bases in the middle. The entire variable domain, with the rest obtained from reference TRBV9 and TRBJ2-1, is as follows: DSGVTQTPKHLITATGQRVTLRCSPRSGDLSVYWYQQSLDQGLQFLIQYYNGEERAKGNILERFSAQQFPDLHSELNLSSLELGDSALYFCASSVAPLEEQFFGPGTRLTVL.

The count of this clonotype is one. The V gene is TRBV6-2 or TRBV6-3, the J gene TRBJ2-7; D is undetermined. V lost 2 bases and J lost 0, with 14 bases in between. This CDR3 has 16 amino acids. Germline V lookup: CDR1 MNHEY, CDR2 SVGEGT. CDR3 in amino acids: CASSYRGRLSSYEQYF. The CDR3 nucleotides read TGTGCCAGCAGTTACCGTGGACGCCTTAGCTCCTACGAGCAGTACTTC.

The chain has TRBV7-2 and TRBJ2-1; TRBD2 aligns across 7 bases. CDR3 length: 16 amino acids. Losses at the gene ends were 2 bases for V and 0 bases for J; bases not matched to a gene: 4. CDR1 is SGHTA and CDR2 is FQGNSA in the germline V gene. The CDR3 DNA follows: TGTGCCAGCAGCTTAACTAGCGCCACCTCCTACAATGAGCAGTTCTTC. Translating gives CASSLTSATSYNEQFF.

The chain combines TRBV19 with TRBJ1-1, with D uncertain. The V gene lost 1 base and the J gene lost 6 bases, with 6 bases spanning the gap. The germline gives CDR1 LNHDA, CDR2 SQIVND (reference sequence). This CDR3 comprises 12 residues. As DNA, the CDR3 is TGTGCCAGTAGTATAGGTGCCGCTGAAGCTTTCTTT. Translation gives CASSIGAAEAFF.

The V gene is TRBV20-1, the J gene TRBJ2-7; TRBD2 aligns across 9 bases. The CDR3 is 13 residues long. CDR1 DFQATT and CDR2 SNEGSKA come from the germline V gene (reference sequence). The ends lost 7 bases at V and 5 bases at J; junction bases unmatched: 9. The CDR3: CSGLAGAENEQYF. As DNA, the CDR3 is TGCAGTGGATTAGCGGGAGCGGAGAACGAGCAGTACTTC.

The rearrangement uses TRBV12-3 or TRBV12-4 and TRBJ1-6; the D gene is possibly TRBD1 (6 bases). The germline V and J ends were trimmed by 6 bases and 9 bases, with 15 bases remaining between them. The CDR3 has 14 amino acids. CDR3 DNA: TGTGCCAGCAGCCAACATACAGGGTTTTCACCCCTCCACTTT. This translates into CASSQHTGFSPLHF.

This chain joins TRBV20-1 and TRBJ2-4; the D call may be TRBD1 or TRBD2 (6 bases each). The CDR3 length is 15 residues. Germline assignment: CDR1 DFQATT and CDR2 SNEGSKA (reference sequence). The V gene lost 3 bases and the J gene lost 1 base, with 13 bases spanning the gap. The chain's CDR3 is CSARGGAGAKNIQYF. The CDR3, as DNA: TGCAGTGCTAGGGGGGGCGCAGGGGCCAAAAACATTCAGTACTTC.

The V call is TRBV30, the J call TRBJ1-1, with D hard to call. V dropped 4 bases and J dropped 6 bases, with 15 bases sitting between them. Germline assignment: CDR1 GTSNPN and CDR2 SVGIG (reference sequence). The CDR3 extends over 13 amino acids. CDR3 sequence: CAWTTGSGPEAFF. The CDR3 DNA reads TGTGCCTGGACCACCGGGTCCGGACCTGAAGCTTTCTTT.

The DNA of the CDR3 is TGTGCCAGCAGCCAAGAAGTAAGGGGGACTAGCCGAAACATTCAGTACTTC. It translates to CASSQEVRGTSRNIQYF. J is TRBJ2-4 and V is TRBV4-2, with 9 bases identical to TRBD2. From germline, CDR1 is LGHNA and CDR2 YNFKEQ. The CDR3 is 17 residues long. V shed 0 bases and J 6 bases; nucleotides not matched to a gene: 9.

V gene TRBV12-3 or TRBV12-4 combines with J gene TRBJ1-5; TRBD1 matches 9 bases. The CDR3 covers 14 residues. With 4 bases clipped from V and 6 bases from J, the junction kept 4 bases outside the gene matches. For the CDR3, the DNA is TGTGCCAGCAGTTGGACAGGGGAGAGTCAGCCCCAGCATTTT. Residues: CASSWTGESQPQHF.

The rearrangement uses TRBV4-2 and TRBJ2-6; D is uncertain. Per the germline V gene, CDR1 is LGHNA and CDR2 is YNFKEQ. This CDR3 contains 16 residues. Trimming shortened V by 1 base and J by 0 bases, and 7 bases separated the two germline ends. CDR3 sequence: CASSQGSRSGANVLTF. CDR3 bases: TGTGCCAGCAGCCAAGGATCTCGCTCTGGGGCCAACGTCCTGACTTTC.

The chain uses TRBV29-1 and TRBJ1-1; D is ambiguous. The CDR3 loop spans 11 amino acids. V dropped 3 bases and J dropped 1 base, with 3 bases sitting between them. CDR1 SQVTM and CDR2 ANQGSEA come from the germline V gene. The CDR3 DNA sequence: TGCAGCGTTGAGGAGAACACTGAAGCTTTCTTT. Protein product: CSVEENTEAFF.

This clonotype came up once. This chain joins TRBV5-1 and TRBJ2-3, with 10 bases lining up with TRBD2. The CDR3 runs to 16 residues. CDR1 is SGHRS, CDR2 YFSETQ, per germline. V was clipped by 2 bases and J by 3 bases; unmatched bases: 6. The chain's CDR3 is CASSFLAGDITDTQYF. For the CDR3, the DNA is TGCGCCAGCAGCTTCCTAGCGGGGGACATTACAGATACGCAGTATTTT.

The chain links TRBV3-1 to TRBJ2-7; no reliable D call. Looked up from germline, CDR1 is LGHDT and CDR2 is YNNKEL (reference sequence). The CDR3 length is 13 residues. V lost 5 bases to trimming and J lost 0 bases, with 8 bases between them. The CDR3 region is CASSYRASYEQYF. As DNA, the CDR3 is TGTGCCAGCAGCTACCGGGCCTCCTACGAGCAGTACTTC.

The chain joins TRBV3-1 to TRBJ2-1; 12 nucleotides align to TRBD2. Germline CDR1 is LGHDT and CDR2 is YNNKEL (reference sequence). The CDR3 is made up of 14 amino acids. Trimming cost V 10 bases and J 8 bases; bases outside gene matches: 9. The CDR3 region is CATRPSGGAYEQFF. CDR3 DNA: TGTGCCACCCGACCTAGCGGGGGGGCCTATGAGCAGTTCTTC.

The chain couples TRBV7-9 to TRBJ2-5, with 10 bases fitting TRBD1. The CDR3 runs 14 residues. CDR1 and CDR2 from the germline V gene are SEHNR and FQNEAQ (reference sequence). The junction had 3 bases not matched to a gene; V was cut back by 5 bases and J by 3 bases. The CDR3 DNA reads as TGTGCCAGCAGCCCGGGACAGGGGAAAGAGACCCAGTACTTC. It specifies CASSPGQGKETQYF.

This rearrangement joins TRBV20-1 to TRBJ1-5, with D possibly being TRBD1 (5 bases). This CDR3 has 14 amino acids. V lost 3 bases and J lost 0, with 9 bases in between. The germline V gene encodes CDR1 DFQATT and CDR2 SNEGSKA (reference sequence). The CDR3 DNA reads as TGCAGTGCTAGGGCAGGGCCTAGCAATCAGCCCCAGCATTTT. Translated, it gives CSARAGPSNQPQHF.

This chain joins TRBV7-3 and TRBJ2-1; D ambiguous. From germline, CDR1 is SGHTA and CDR2 FQGTGA. The CDR3 loop spans 13 amino acids. V lost 2 bases and J 6 bases, leaving 8 bases between the germline ends. The CDR3 sequence is CASSLGQPNEQFF. The CDR3 coding sequence is TGTGCCAGCAGCTTAGGTCAGCCCAATGAGCAGTTCTTC.

The chain employs TRBV23-1 and TRBJ1-2; D gene uncertain. TRBV23-1 counts as an open reading frame of uncertain function. CDR3 length: 14 residues. V dropped 3 bases and J dropped 5 bases, with 13 bases sitting between them. For the CDR3, the DNA is TGCGCCAGCAGTCACAAAGGACGGACGTATGGCTACACCTTC. It codes for CASSHKGRTYGYTF.

The V and J genes are TRBV15 and TRBJ1-5, with a weak D call TRBD1 (6 bases). Germline-derived CDR1 and CDR2 are LNHNV and YYDKDF (reference sequence). CDR3 length equals 12 residues. With 4 bases removed from V and 11 bases from J, the gap between germline ends came to 12 bases. The CDR3 DNA follows: TGTGCCACCAGCATGGACAGCGAGGCCCAGCATTTT. This encodes CATSMDSEAQHF.

This clonotype was counted once. V gene TRBV6-1 combines with J gene TRBJ2-5; TRBD2 is a possible D gene (6 bases). V was trimmed by 4 bases and J by 2 bases, leaving 11 bases between them. The CDR3 covers 14 residues. CDR1 is MNHNS and CDR2 is SASEGT in the germline V gene. The CDR3: CASSAGVRQETQYF. The DNA for the CDR3 is TGTGCCAGCAGTGCGGGAGTCCGGCAAGAGACCCAGTACTTC.

V is TRBV20-1 and J is TRBJ1-2, with D perhaps TRBD1 (5 bases). The germline gives CDR1 DFQATT, CDR2 SNEGSKA (reference sequence). V lost 6 bases and J 2 bases, leaving 16 bases between the germline ends. The CDR3 totals 14 residues. CDR3 region: CSAPIRQLNYGYTF. Written as DNA, the CDR3 is TGCAGTGCCCCCATCAGACAGCTCAACTATGGCTACACCTTC.

The chain carries TRBV7-2 and TRBJ1-1; D is ambiguous. Trimming shortened V by 3 bases and J by 1 base, and 9 bases separated the two germline ends. The germline V gene has CDR1 SGHTA and CDR2 FQGNSA. The CDR3 contains 14 residues. DNA of the CDR3: TGTGCCAGCAGCTTCGGGAGGCCGAACACTGAAGCTTTCTTT. It translates to CASSFGRPNTEAFF.